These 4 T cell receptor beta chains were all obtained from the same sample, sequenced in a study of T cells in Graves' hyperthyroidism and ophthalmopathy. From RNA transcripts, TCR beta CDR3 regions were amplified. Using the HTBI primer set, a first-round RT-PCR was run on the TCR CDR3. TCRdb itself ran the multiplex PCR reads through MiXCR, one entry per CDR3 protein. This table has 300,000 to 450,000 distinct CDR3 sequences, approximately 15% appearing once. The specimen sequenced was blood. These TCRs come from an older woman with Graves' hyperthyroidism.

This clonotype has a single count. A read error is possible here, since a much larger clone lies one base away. The CDR3: CASSYDRVKETQCF. DNA for the CDR3: TGTGCCAGCAGTTACGACAGGGTGAAAGAGACCCAGTGCTTC. The V call is TRBV6-2 or TRBV6-3, the J call TRBJ2-5; 7 nucleotides line up with TRBD1. The CDR3 has 14 amino acids. CDR1 is MNHEY and CDR2 is SVGEGT in the germline V gene.

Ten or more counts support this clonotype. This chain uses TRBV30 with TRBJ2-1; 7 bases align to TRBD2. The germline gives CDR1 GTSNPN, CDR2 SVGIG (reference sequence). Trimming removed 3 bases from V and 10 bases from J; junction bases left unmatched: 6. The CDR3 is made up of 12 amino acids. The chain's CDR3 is CAWSPGGMEQFF. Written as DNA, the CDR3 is TGTGCCTGGAGCCCGGGGGGTATGGAGCAGTTCTTC.

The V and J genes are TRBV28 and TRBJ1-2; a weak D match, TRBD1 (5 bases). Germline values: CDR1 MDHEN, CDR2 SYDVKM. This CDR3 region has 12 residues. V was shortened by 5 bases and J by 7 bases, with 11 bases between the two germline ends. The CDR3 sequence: CASSPGDGGYTF. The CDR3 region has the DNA TGTGCCAGCAGTCCCGGGGACGGTGGCTACACCTTC.

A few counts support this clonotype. CDR3 DNA sequence: TGTGCCAGCAGTTTATCGCGCGGGAGGGCCGCCGGGGAGCTGTTTTTT. Translated, it gives CASSLSRGRAAGELFF. The rearrangement joins TRBV27 to TRBJ2-2, with TRBD2 matching 9 bases. The CDR3 sequence is 16 residues long. Germline values: CDR1 MNHEY, CDR2 SMNVEV (reference sequence). After removal of 0 bases from V and 6 bases from J, the junction contained 5 bases not matched to a gene.